The 12 T cell receptor beta chains below were found in one sample sequenced in a study of blood T cell repertoires in COVID-19. The data were produced by immunoSEQ multiplex PCR, yet TCRdb's version contains in-frame clones alone and is incomplete. The sample has 410,000 or so clones; 80% to 90% are singletons. What was sequenced was peripheral blood. These TCRs come from a woman in her twenties or thirties with active or convalescent COVID-19.

The chain is built from TRBV5-6 and TRBJ2-5, with TRBD1 matching 7 bases. The CDR3 sequence is 15 residues long. V lost 0 bases, J lost 4 bases, and 6 bases stayed unmatched. The germline V gene encodes CDR1 SGHDT and CDR2 YYEEEE. CDR3 loop: CASSLVGAGGETQYF. The CDR3 DNA sequence: TGTGCCAGCAGCTTGGTGGGGGCAGGGGGAGAGACCCAGTACTTC. Combining the CDR3 with reference TRBV5-6 and TRBJ2-5 gives the whole variable domain DAGVTQSPTHLIKTRGQQVTLRCSPKSGHDTVSWYQQALGQGPQFIFQYYEEEERQRGNFPDRFSGHQFPNYSSELNVNALLLGDSALYLCASSLVGAGGETQYFGPGTRLLVL.

V gene TRBV14 combines with J gene TRBJ2-7; the match to TRBD1 covers 8 bases. V trimming: 3 bases; J trimming: 3 bases; junction bases outside the gene matches: 10. CDR3 length: 16 residues. Germline V gene data show CDR1 as SGHDN and CDR2 as FVKESK. In DNA form, the CDR3 reads TGTGCCAGCAGCCAGACCTACAGGGGGTATCGCTACGAGCAGTACTTC. Translated, it gives CASSQTYRGYRYEQYF.

The V call is TRBV7-2, the J call TRBJ1-2, with TRBD1 matching over 7 bases. The CDR3 consists of 15 residues. J gave up 6 bases and V 4 bases, and 11 bases lay outside the gene matches. The germline CDR1 and CDR2 sequences are SGHTA and FQGNSA. In DNA, the CDR3 is TGTGCCAGCAGCTCCCCTGTAGGAGGGGGCGATGGCTACACCTTC. The encoded protein is CASSSPVGGGDGYTF.

The CDR3 loop reads CASSSPGGKEKLFF. Written as DNA, the CDR3 is TGCGCCAGCAGCTCGCCAGGGGGTAAGGAAAAACTGTTTTTT. J is TRBJ1-4 and V is TRBV4-1; 7 bases match TRBD1. From germline, CDR1 is MGHRA and CDR2 YSYEKL. With 5 bases clipped from V and 8 bases from J, the junction kept 8 bases outside the gene matches. This CDR3 comprises 14 residues.

The rearrangement links TRBV27 to TRBJ1-1; TRBD1 aligns across 7 bases. CDR3 length: 15 residues. From germline, CDR1 is MNHEY and CDR2 SMNVEV (reference sequence). The V segment lost 2 bases and the J segment 4 bases; nucleotides outside the gene matches: 7. The CDR3 here is CASSLRAGGITEAFF. DNA for the CDR3: TGTGCCAGCAGTTTAAGGGCAGGGGGTATCACTGAAGCTTTCTTT.

This clone was counted only a few times. The chain uses TRBV14 and TRBJ1-2, with 9 bases fitting TRBD1. This CDR3 is built from 13 residues. Trimming at V came to 4 bases and at J to 3 bases, leaving 0 bases not matched to a gene. CDR1 and CDR2 (germline): SGHDN, FVKESK. CDR3 DNA sequence: TGTGCCAGCAGCCGGGACAGGGACTATGGCTACACCTTC. Amino acids: CASSRDRDYGYTF.

V and J are TRBV3-1 (or the pseudogene TRBV3-2) and TRBJ1-2; D gene ambiguous. The CDR3 covers 18 residues. From germline, CDR1 is LGHDT and CDR2 YNNKEL (reference sequence). Trimming shortened V by 0 bases and J by 2 bases, and 19 bases separated the two germline ends. The CDR3: CASSQEAFISRKNYGYTF. Here the CDR3 DNA reads TGTGCCAGCAGCCAAGAGGCTTTTATATCGAGGAAAAACTATGGCTACACCTTC.

This clone was found once. The V call is TRBV11-2, the J call TRBJ2-5; D remains ambiguous. Germline V gene lookup returns CDR1 SGHAT and CDR2 FQNNGV. The CDR3 contains 12 residues. The V end lost 4 bases, the J end lost 1 base, and 4 bases lay between the germline ends. The CDR3 protein is CASSSLQETQYF. In DNA form, the CDR3 reads TGTGCCAGCAGCTCACTCCAAGAGACCCAGTACTTC. The complete variable domain, with remaining parts taken from reference TRBV11-2 and TRBJ2-5, reads EAGVAQSPRYKIIEKRQSVAFWCNPISGHATLYWYQQILGQGPKLLIQFQNNGVVDDSQLPKDRFSAERLKGVDSTLKIQPAKLEDSAVYLCASSSLQETQYFGPGTRLLVL.

This chain uses TRBV2 with TRBJ2-7; TRBD1 is a possible D gene (5 bases). V lost 4 bases and J lost 0, with 7 bases in between. The CDR3 is 13 amino acids. Germline lookup yields CDR1 SNHLY and CDR2 FYNNEI. The CDR3 protein is CASSAGISYEQYF. Here the CDR3 DNA reads TGTGCCAGCAGTGCAGGGATCTCCTACGAGCAGTACTTC.

The chain has TRBV5-1 and TRBJ1-2; D gene ambiguous. The CDR3 runs to 13 residues. The V and J ends lost 4 bases and 7 bases respectively, with 14 bases between them. CDR1 and CDR2 (germline): SGHRS, YFSETQ. The chain's CDR3 is CASSPRESAGYTF. The CDR3 DNA is TGCGCCAGCAGCCCCCGGGAGTCTGCTGGCTACACCTTC.

The chain has TRBV2 and TRBJ2-7; TRBD2 matches 8 bases. The CDR3 covers 13 residues. Germline CDR1 reads SNHLY; CDR2 reads FYNNEI. Trimming cost V 7 bases and J 6 bases; bases outside gene matches: 8. This chain's CDR3 is CASIAGGFGEQYF. Written as DNA, the CDR3 is TGTGCCAGCATCGCGGGAGGTTTTGGCGAGCAGTACTTC.

CDR3 DNA sequence: TGTGCCACCTCGGACAGGAGCAATCAGCCCCAGCATTTT. As protein: CATSDRSNQPQHF. The V call is TRBV6-5, the J call TRBJ1-5; TRBD1 agrees at 7 bases. With 10 bases clipped from V and 1 base from J, the junction kept 4 bases outside the gene matches. The CDR3 is 13 residues long. Germline CDR1 is MNHEY and CDR2 is SVGAGI.